This T cell receptor beta chain was sequenced in a study of graft-versus-host responses after intestinal transplantation. This clone was seen once. What it recognizes is unknown. Trimming took 4 bases from V and 8 from J, leaving 24 bases between them. The CDR3 covers 17 residues. Germline CDR1 SEHNR, CDR2 FQNEAQ (reference sequence). Some clones are missing from TCRdb's copy, which holds only in-frame ones; the method was immunoSEQ multiplex PCR. The table has about 120,000 clones, roughly 91% seen once. Sequenced material: unstimulated CD4+ T cells sorted from spleen or lymph node cells, taken before intestinal transplant. The chain combines TRBV7-9 with TRBJ2-1, with D possibly being TRBD2 (7 bases). The TCR originated in a human donor who received an intestinal transplant. The CDR3 coding sequence is TGTGCCAGCAGCTCAGGGGTGTTCGAGCGGGGCCTGGATGAGCAGTTCTTC. Its translation is CASSSGVFERGLDEQFF.